Listed below are T cell receptor beta chains from one sample, sequenced in a study of cytomegalovirus exposure and HLA in healthy donors. Assay: immunoSEQ multiplex PCR; the TCRdb copy retains only in-frame clones and omits some. The data show approximately 190,000 clones, approximately 80% seen once. Specimen: PBMCs. The source of these receptors is a woman aged 30 to 39 in good health and CMV-seropositive. Both conserved end residues are part of each CDR3. D genes are given only for firm matches. Only part of the rows carry a size: once, few, many, or a class if the clone is expanded.

>TRBJ2-1|TRBD2|TRBV9|-
CASSVAGAGGLRQFF
TGTGCCAGCAGCGTAGCTGGAGCGGGGGGGCTTCGGCAGTTCTTC
>TRBJ2-1|-|TRBV15|-
CATSTRASSYNEQFF
TGTGCCACCAGCACCAGGGCCAGCTCCTACAATGAGCAGTTCTTC
>TRBJ2-5|-|TRBV5-1|-
CASSLGAQGETQYF
TGCGCCAGCAGCTTGGGGGCGCAGGGGGAGACCCAGTACTTC
>TRBJ2-6|TRBD1|TRBV19|-
CASSPFGTGISGANVLTF
TGTGCCAGTAGCCCCTTCGGGACAGGGATCTCTGGGGCCAACGTCCTGACTTTC
>TRBJ2-7|-|TRBV7-2|-
CASSYSTGVSYEQYF
TGTGCCAGCAGCTACTCTACGGGGGTCTCCTACGAGCAGTACTTC
>TRBJ2-5|TRBD2|TRBV30|-
CAWSVEGAGRHLQETQYF
TGTGCCTGGAGTGTAGAAGGAGCGGGGCGACACCTCCAAGAGACCCAGTACTTC
>TRBJ1-3|TRBD1|TRBV28|-
CASSFGTGAFSGNTIYF
TGTGCCAGCAGTTTTGGGACAGGGGCCTTCTCTGGAAACACCATATATTTT
>TRBJ2-1|-|TRBV4-1|-
CASSQTRTYNEQFF
TGCGCCAGCAGCCAAACGAGGACCTACAATGAGCAGTTCTTC
>TRBJ2-1|-|TRBV20-1|-
CSANAGYEQFF
TGCAGTGCTAATGCGGGTTATGAGCAGTTCTTC
>TRBJ2-3|TRBD2|TRBV7-6|-
CASSFLAGGTDTQYF
TGTGCCAGCAGCTTTCTAGCGGGAGGGACAGATACGCAGTATTTT
>TRBJ2-7|TRBD2|TRBV7-9|-
CASRDTRTSYEQYF
TGTGCCAGCAGAGATACGCGGACTAGCTACGAGCAGTACTTC
>TRBJ1-4|-|TRBV10-3|-
CAISESKLDRPHEKLFF
TGTGCCATCAGTGAGTCGAAACTAGACAGGCCCCATGAAAAACTGTTTTTT
>TRBJ1-2|TRBD1|TRBV2|-
CASSERTGGYGYTF
TGTGCCAGCAGTGAGCGGACAGGGGGCTATGGCTACACCTTC
>TRBJ1-1|-|TRBV2|-
CASSPPTREAFF
TGTGCCAGCAGTCCCCCAACTCGGGAAGCTTTCTTT
>TRBJ1-5|-|TRBV28|-
CASSLGQAGNQPQHF
TGTGCCAGCAGTTTAGGTCAGGCAGGCAATCAGCCCCAGCATTTT
>TRBJ2-1|TRBD2|TRBV6-5|few
CASRPPGLAVNEQFF
TGTGCCAGCAGGCCACCGGGACTAGCGGTTAATGAGCAGTTCTTC
>TRBJ1-5|-|TRBV15|-
CATSRDLWGLNQPQHF
TGTGCCACCAGCAGAGATCTCTGGGGGCTCAATCAGCCCCAGCATTTT
>TRBJ2-7|-|TRBV4-1|-
CASQDMISYEQYF
TGCGCCAGCCAGGACATGATCTCCTACGAGCAGTACTTC
>TRBJ2-7|-|TRBV2|few
CASSSGPPSYEQYF
TGTGCCAGCAGTAGCGGGCCTCCCTCCTACGAGCAGTACTTC
>TRBJ2-1|TRBD2|TRBV9|-
CASSASSGSYNEQFF
TGTGCCAGCAGCGCATCTAGCGGCTCCTACAATGAGCAGTTCTTC
>TRBJ2-7|TRBD1|TRBV13|-
CASSSQGFEQYF
TGTGCCAGCAGCTCACAGGGGTTCGAGCAGTACTTC
>TRBJ1-1|TRBD1|TRBV30|-
CAWRRQGAEAFF
TGTGCCTGGAGGAGACAGGGTGCCGAAGCTTTCTTT
>TRBJ2-3|-|TRBV30|-
CAWNFGAGTSTDTQYF
TGTGCCTGGAACTTCGGGGCGGGAACTAGCACAGATACGCAGTATTTT
>TRBJ2-6|-|TRBV5-4|-
CASSLEQGSGANVLTF
TGTGCCAGCAGCTTGGAACAGGGCTCTGGGGCCAACGTCCTGACTTTC
>TRBJ2-7|-|TRBV5-1|-
CASSLGRVSYEQYF
TGCGCCAGCAGCTTGGGCAGGGTTAGCTACGAGCAGTACTTC